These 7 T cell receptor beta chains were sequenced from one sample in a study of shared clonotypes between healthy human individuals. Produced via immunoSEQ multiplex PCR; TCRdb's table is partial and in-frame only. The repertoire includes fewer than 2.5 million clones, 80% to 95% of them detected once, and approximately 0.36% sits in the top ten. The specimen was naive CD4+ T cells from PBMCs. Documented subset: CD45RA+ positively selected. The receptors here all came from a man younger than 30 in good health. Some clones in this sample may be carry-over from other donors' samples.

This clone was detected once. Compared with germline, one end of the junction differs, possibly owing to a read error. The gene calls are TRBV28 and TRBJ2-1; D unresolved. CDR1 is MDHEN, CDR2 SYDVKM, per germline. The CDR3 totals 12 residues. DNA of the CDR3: TGTGCCTGCTCGGGTTCCTGCAATGAGCAGTTCTTC. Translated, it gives CACSGSCNEQFF.

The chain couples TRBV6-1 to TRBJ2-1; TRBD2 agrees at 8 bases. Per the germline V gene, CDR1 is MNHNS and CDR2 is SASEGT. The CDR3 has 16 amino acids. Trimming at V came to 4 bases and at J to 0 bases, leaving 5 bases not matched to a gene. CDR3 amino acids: CASSALTSVSYNEQFF. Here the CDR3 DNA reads TGTGCCAGCAGTGCTTTGACTAGCGTCTCCTACAATGAGCAGTTCTTC.

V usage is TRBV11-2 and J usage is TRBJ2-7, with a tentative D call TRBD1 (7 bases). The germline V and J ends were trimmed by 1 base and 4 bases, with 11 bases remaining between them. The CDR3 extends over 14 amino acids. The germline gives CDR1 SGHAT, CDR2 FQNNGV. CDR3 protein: CASSLARGEYEQYF. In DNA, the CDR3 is TGTGCCAGCAGCTTAGCCAGGGGGGAGTACGAGCAGTACTTC.

The CDR3 is CASSPSVGQGIFPYEQYF. The DNA of the CDR3 is TGTGCCAGCTCCCCATCGGTTGGCCAAGGGATATTCCCCTACGAGCAGTACTTC. The chain links TRBV18 to TRBJ2-7, with no clear D. V lost 6 bases, J lost 2 bases, and 26 bases lay in between. Germline V lookup: CDR1 KGHSH, CDR2 LQKENI. The CDR3 contains 18 residues.

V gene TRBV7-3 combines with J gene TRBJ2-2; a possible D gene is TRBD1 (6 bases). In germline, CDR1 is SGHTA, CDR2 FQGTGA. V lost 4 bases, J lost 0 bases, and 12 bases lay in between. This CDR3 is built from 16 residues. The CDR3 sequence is CASSSQGRANTGELFF. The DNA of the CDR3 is TGTGCCAGCAGCTCCCAGGGGCGAGCGAACACCGGGGAGCTGTTTTTT.

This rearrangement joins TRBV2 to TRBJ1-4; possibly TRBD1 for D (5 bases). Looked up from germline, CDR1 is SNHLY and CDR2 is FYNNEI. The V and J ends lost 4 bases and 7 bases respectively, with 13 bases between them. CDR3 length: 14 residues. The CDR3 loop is CASSAQGVGEKLFF. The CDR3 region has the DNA TGTGCCAGCAGTGCGCAAGGGGTGGGTGAAAAACTGTTTTTT. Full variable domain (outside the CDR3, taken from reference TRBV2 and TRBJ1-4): EPEVTQTPSHQVTQMGQEVILRCVPISNHLYFYWYRQILGQKVEFLVSFYNNEISEKSEIFDDQFSVERPDGSNFTLKIRSTKLEDSAMYFCASSAQGVGEKLFFGSGTQLSVL.

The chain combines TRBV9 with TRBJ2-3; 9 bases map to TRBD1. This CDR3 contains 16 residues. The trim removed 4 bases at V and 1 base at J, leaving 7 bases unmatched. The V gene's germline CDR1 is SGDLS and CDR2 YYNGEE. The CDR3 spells CASSTGTGMGTDTQYF. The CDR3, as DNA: TGTGCCAGCAGCACTGGGACAGGGATGGGCACAGATACGCAGTATTTT.